The TCR beta chain under discussion was sequenced for a study of T cell repertoires in cytomegalovirus infection. Study background: Signatures in public TCR beta sequences pointed to both CMV infection and matching HLA type. General study results and limits: Cumulative frequency of public TCR beta families picked out carriers of CMV plus the relevant HLA.

A remark on this clonotype: Its antigen is unidentified.

Using its own MiXCR run on the reads, TCRdb lists one record per CDR3 protein. The repertoire holds 680,000 or so distinct CDR3 sequences, with roughly 35% as singletons. The V end was cut by 3 bases, the J end by 8 bases, with 15 bases between. The CDR3 has 15 residues. Germline V gene lookup returns CDR1 SGDLS and CDR2 YYNGEE. Sequenced input: PBMCs. The V gene is TRBV9, the J gene TRBJ1-6, with D possibly matching TRBD1 (6 bases). This clonotype originated in a human donor in good health (CMV status not recorded). Some clones in this sample may be carry-over from other donors' samples. The CDR3 sequence: CASSAEGVGYSPLHF. In DNA form, the CDR3 reads TGTGCCAGCAGCGCAGAGGGGGTCGGATATTCACCCCTCCACTTT.